This T cell receptor beta chain was sequenced in a study of T cell changes during pregnancy in multiple sclerosis. Deletions cut 0 bases from V and 9 bases from J, with 18 bases between. The CDR3 consists of 16 residues. CDR1 is GTSNPN, CDR2 SVGIG, per germline (reference sequence). Produced via immunoSEQ multiplex PCR; TCRdb's table is partial and in-frame only. The sample holds approximately 98,000 clones, about 91% seen once. V gene TRBV30 combines with J gene TRBJ2-6; TRBD1 might be the D (6 bases). The receptor comes from a female donor in good health, enrolled as a control in a pregnancy study. The sample in question was peripheral blood, obtained after pregnancy. Here the CDR3 DNA reads TGTGCCTGGAGTGTAACCCGAACAGGGAGAGTCAACGTCCTGACTTTC. This gives the protein CAWSVTRTGRVNVLTF.